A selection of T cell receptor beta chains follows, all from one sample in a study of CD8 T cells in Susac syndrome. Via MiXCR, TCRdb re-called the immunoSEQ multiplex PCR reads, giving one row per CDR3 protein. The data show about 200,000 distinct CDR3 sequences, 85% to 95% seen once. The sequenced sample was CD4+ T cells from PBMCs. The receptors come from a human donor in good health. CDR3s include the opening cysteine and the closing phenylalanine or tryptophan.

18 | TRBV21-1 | CASSTGARWTGESWGYTF
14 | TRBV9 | CASSGQVNEDTQYF
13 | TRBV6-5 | CASSGGLVYGYTF
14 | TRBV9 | CASSARQGTDTQYF
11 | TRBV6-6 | CASAKENIQYF
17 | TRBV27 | CASSLKWAPPYIYGYTF
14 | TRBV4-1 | CASSRDDRVNEQFF
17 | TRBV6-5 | CASSYSNVGQGNEKLFF
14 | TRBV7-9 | CASSLFQTNTEAFF
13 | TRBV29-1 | CSVDSQANYGYTF
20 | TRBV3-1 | CASSQARRLAGARNTGELFF
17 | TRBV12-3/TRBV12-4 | CASRSGGQGIPQETQYF
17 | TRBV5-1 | CASSPERSSWGVGEQYF
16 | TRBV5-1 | CASSLNRDRGAHEQFF